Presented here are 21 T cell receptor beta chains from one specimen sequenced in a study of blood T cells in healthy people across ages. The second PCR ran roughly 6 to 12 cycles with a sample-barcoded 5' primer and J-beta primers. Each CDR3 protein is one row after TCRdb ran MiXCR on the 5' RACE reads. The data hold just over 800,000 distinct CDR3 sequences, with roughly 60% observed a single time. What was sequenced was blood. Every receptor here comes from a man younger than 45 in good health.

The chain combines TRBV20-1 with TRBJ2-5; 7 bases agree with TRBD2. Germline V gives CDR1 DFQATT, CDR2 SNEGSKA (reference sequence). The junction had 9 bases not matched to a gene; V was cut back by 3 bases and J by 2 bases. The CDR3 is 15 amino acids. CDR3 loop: CSARGLGGVQETQYF. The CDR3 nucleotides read TGCAGTGCTAGGGGTTTGGGGGGGGTTCAAGAGACCCAGTACTTC.

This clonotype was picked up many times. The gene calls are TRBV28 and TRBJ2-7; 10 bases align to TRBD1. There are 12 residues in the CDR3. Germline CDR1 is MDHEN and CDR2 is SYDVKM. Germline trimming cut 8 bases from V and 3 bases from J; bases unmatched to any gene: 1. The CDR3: CASRDRGYEQYF. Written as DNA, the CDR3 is TGTGCCAGCCGGGACAGGGGCTACGAGCAGTACTTC.

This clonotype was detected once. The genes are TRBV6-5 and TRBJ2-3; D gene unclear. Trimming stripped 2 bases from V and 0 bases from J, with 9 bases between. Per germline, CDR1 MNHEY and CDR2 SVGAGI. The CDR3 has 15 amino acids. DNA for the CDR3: TGTGCCAGCAGTTACACACGTCTTAGCACAGATACGCAGTATTTT. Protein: CASSYTRLSTDTQYF.

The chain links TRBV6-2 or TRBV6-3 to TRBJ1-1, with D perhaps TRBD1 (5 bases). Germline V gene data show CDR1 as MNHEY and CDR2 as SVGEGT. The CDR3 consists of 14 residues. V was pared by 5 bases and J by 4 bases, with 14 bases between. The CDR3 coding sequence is TGTGCCAGCAGTGACGTGGGGCTGGGCACTGAAGCTTTCTTT. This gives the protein CASSDVGLGTEAFF.

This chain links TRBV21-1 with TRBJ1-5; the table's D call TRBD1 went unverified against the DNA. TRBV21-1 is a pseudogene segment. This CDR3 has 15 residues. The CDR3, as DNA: TGTGCCAGCAGCAAAGAGGGGGGAGGCGGTCAGCCCCAGCATTTT. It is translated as CASSKEGGGGQPQHF.

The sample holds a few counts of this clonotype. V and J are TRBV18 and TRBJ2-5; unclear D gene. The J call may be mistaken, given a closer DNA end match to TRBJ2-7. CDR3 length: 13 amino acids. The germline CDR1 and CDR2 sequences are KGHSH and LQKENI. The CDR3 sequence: CASSPGSGYEQYF. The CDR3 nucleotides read TGTGCCAGCTCACCAGGATCGGGCTACGAGCAGTACTTC.

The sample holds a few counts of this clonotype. The CDR3 region has the DNA TGTGCCAGCAGCCCCGGGACTAGCGGAAACAATGAGCAGTTCTTC. This sequence encodes CASSPGTSGNNEQFF. The chain employs TRBV12-3 or TRBV12-4 and TRBJ2-1; 11 bases match TRBD2. The CDR3 consists of 15 residues. Unmatched junction bases numbered 6, after V lost 6 bases and J lost 5 bases.

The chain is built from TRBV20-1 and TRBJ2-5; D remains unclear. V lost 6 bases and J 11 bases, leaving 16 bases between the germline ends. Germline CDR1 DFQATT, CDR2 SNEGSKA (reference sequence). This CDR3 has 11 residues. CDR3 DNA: TGCAGTGCAAACAGTGAGAATGAGCAGTACTTC. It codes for CSANSENEQYF.

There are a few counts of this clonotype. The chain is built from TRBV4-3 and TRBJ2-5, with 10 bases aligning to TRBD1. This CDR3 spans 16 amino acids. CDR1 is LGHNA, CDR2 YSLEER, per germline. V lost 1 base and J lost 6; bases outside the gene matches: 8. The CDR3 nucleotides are TGCGCCAGCAGCCAAGGGGGGACAGGGGCTTTACAGACCCAGTACTTC. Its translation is CASSQGGTGALQTQYF.

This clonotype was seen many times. The CDR3 region is CASSQTTDTQYF. The DNA for the CDR3 is TGCGCCAGCAGCCAAACCACAGATACGCAGTATTTT. The rearrangement links TRBV4-1 to TRBJ2-3, with D hard to call. This CDR3 is 12 amino acids long. The V and J ends lost 2 bases and 2 bases respectively, with 2 bases between them. Germline loops: CDR1 MGHRA, CDR2 YSYEKL.

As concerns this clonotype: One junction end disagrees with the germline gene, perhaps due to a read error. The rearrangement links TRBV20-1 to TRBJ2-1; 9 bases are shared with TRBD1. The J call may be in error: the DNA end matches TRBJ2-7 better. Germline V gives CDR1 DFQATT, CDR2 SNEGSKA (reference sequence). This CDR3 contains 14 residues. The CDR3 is CSSPSGTGLYVQYF. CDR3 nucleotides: TGCAGCTCCCCTTCCGGGACAGGGTTGTACGTGCAGTACTTC.

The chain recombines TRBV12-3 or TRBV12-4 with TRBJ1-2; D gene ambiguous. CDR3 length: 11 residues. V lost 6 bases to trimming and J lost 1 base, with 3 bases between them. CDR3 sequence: CASSDNYGYTF. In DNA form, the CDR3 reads TGTGCCAGCAGCGATAACTATGGCTACACCTTC.

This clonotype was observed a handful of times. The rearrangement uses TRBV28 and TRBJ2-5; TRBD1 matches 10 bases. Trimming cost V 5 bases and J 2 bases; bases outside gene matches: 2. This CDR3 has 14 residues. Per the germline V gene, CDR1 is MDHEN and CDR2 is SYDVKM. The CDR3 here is CASSMDRGQETQYF. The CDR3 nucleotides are TGTGCCAGCAGTATGGACAGGGGGCAAGAGACCCAGTACTTC.

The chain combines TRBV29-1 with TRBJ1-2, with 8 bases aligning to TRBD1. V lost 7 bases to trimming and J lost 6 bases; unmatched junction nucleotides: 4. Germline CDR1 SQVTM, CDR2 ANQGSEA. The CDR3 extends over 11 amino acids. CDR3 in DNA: TGCAGCGCTATGACAGGGGATGGCTACACCTTC. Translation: CSAMTGDGYTF. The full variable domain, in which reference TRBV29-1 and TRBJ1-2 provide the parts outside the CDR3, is SAVISQKPSRDICQRGTSLTIQCQVDSQVTMMFWYRQQPGQSLTLIATANQGSEATYESGFVIDKFPISRPNLTFSTLTVSNMSPEDSSIYLCSAMTGDGYTFGSGTRLTVV.

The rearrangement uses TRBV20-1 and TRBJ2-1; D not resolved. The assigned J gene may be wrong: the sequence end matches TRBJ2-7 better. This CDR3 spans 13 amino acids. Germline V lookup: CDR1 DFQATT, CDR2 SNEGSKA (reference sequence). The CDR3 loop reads CSAPRGSYNEQYF. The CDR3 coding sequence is TGCAGTGCCCCTCGCGGCTCCTACAATGAGCAGTACTTC.

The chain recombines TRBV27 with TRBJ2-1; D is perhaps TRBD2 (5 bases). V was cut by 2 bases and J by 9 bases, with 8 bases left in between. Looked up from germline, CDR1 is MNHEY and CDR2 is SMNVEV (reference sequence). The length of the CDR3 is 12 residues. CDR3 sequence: CASSLRGGEQFF. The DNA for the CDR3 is TGTGCCAGCAGTTTACGGGGTGGTGAGCAGTTCTTC.

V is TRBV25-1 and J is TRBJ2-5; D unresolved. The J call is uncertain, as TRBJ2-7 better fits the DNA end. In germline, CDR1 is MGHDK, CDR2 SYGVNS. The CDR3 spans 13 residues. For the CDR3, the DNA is TGTGCCAGCAGAAGTAGCATGTCCTACGAGCAGTACTTC. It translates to CASRSSMSYEQYF.

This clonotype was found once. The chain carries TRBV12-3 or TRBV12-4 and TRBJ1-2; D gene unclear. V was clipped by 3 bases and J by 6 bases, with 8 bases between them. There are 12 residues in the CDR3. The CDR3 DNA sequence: TGTGCCAGCAGTTTTCATGCCCATGGCTACACCTTC. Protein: CASSFHAHGYTF.

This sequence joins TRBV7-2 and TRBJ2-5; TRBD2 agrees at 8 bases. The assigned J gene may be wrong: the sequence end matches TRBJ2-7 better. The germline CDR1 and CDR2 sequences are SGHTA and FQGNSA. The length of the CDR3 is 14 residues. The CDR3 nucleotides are TGTGCCAGCACCGGACGAGCGGGGGCCCACGAGCAGTACTTC. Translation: CASTGRAGAHEQYF.

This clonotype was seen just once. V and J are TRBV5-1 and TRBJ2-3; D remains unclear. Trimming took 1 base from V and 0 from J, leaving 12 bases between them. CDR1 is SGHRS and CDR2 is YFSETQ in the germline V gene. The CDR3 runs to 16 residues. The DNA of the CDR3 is TGCGCCAGCAGCTTGTACTCCAGTGCTAGCACAGATACGCAGTATTTT. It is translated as CASSLYSSASTDTQYF.

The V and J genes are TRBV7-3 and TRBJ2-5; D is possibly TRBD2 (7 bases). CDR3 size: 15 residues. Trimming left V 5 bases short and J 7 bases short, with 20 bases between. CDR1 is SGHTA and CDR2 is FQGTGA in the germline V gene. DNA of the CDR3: TGTGCCAGCAGCCGTTCGGGGGGCGGGGCAGGGACCCAGTACTTC. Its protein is CASSRSGGGAGTQYF.